This T cell receptor beta chain was captured by sequencing in a study of metastatic and nonmetastatic thyroid tumors. The wider study: Repertoire data that came from the blood and tumor or nodule tissue of malignant and benign thyroid patients were compared. Study results and limitations: It was reportedly found that TCR beta diversity was significantly higher in malignant thyroid tumors than in benign nodules, a difference seen in both blood and tumor samples.

Patients were all untreated before their thyroid surgery. In the case of this clone: Antigen unknown.

The length of the CDR3 is 16 residues. The V gene's germline CDR1 is LNHNV and CDR2 YYDKDF (reference sequence). V was shortened by 0 bases and J by 7 bases, with 15 bases between the two germline ends. Under the authors' procedure: The distant-metastasis classifier for papillary thyroid cancer was built from CDR3 differences across clinicopathological groups. TCRdb called clones again from the PCR reads with MiXCR. V and J calls and clone size were set by TCRdb, not the authors. The data show 15,000 or so clones, with 3.7% seen just once and about 25% held by the top ten. The V gene is TRBV15, the J gene TRBJ2-2, with D perhaps TRBD1 (6 bases). The TCR was taken from a female donor with papillary thyroid cancer or a benign thyroid nodule (not recorded which). Some clones in this sample may be carry-over from other donors' samples. Sequencing was done on a sample of tumor tissue. CDR3 loop: CATSREGAGTGGELFF. The CDR3 nucleotides are TGTGCCACCAGCAGAGAGGGGGCAGGGACGGGCGGGGAGCTGTTTTTT.